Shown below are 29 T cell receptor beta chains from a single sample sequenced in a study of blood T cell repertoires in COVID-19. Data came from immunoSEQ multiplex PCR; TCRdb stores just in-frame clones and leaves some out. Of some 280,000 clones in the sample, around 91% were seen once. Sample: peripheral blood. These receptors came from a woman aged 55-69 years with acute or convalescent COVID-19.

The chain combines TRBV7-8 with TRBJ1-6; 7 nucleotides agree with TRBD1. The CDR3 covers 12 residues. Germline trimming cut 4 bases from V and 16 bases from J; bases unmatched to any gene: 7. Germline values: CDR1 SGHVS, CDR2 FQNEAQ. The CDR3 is CASSSGQARLHF. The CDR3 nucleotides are TGTGCCAGCAGCTCCGGACAGGCTCGACTCCACTTT. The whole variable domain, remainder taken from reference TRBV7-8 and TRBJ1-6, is GAGVSQSPRYKVAKRGQDVALRCDPISGHVSLFWYQQALGQGPEFLTYFQNEAQLDKSGLPSDRFFAERPEGSVSTLKIQRTQQEDSAVYLCASSSGQARLHFGNGTRLTVT.

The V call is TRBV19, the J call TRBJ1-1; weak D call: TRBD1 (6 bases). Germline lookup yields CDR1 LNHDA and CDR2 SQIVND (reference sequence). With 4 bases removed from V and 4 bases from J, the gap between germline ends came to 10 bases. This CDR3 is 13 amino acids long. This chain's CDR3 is CASSTRGGTEAFF. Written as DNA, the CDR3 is TGTGCCAGTAGTACCAGGGGTGGCACTGAAGCTTTCTTT.

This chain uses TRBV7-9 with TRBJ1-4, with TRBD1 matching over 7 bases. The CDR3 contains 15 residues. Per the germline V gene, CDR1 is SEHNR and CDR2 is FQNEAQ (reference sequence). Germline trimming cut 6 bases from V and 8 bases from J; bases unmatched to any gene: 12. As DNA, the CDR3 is TGTGCCAGCAGTCAAACAGGGGCCGTTGGAGAAAAACTGTTTTTT. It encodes CASSQTGAVGEKLFF.

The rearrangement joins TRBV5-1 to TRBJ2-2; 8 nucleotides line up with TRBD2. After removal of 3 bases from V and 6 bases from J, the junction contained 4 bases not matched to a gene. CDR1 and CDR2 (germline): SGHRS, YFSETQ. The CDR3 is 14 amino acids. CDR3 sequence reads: CASSSTSVPGELFF. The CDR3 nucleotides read TGCGCCAGCAGCTCGACTAGCGTTCCCGGGGAGCTGTTTTTT.

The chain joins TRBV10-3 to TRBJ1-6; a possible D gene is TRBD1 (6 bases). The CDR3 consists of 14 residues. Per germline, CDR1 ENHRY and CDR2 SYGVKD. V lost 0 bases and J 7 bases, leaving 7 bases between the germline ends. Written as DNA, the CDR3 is TGTGCCATCAGTGAGTCTCAGGGGAATTCACCCCTCCACTTT. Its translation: CAISESQGNSPLHF.

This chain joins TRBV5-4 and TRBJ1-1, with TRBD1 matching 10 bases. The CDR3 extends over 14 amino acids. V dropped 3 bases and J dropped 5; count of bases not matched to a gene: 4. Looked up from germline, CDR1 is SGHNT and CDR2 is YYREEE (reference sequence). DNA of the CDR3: TGTGCCAGCAGCTGGGACAGGGGTTGGACTGAAGCTTTCTTT. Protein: CASSWDRGWTEAFF.

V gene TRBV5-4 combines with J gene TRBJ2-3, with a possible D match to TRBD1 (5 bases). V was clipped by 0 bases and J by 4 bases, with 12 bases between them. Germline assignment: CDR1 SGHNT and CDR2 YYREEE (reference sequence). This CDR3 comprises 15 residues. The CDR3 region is CASSLAAGPSDTQYF. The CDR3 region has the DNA TGTGCCAGCAGCTTGGCGGCAGGGCCGTCAGATACGCAGTATTTT. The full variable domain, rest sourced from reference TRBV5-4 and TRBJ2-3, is ETGVTQSPTHLIKTRGQQVTLRCSSQSGHNTVSWYQQALGQGPQFIFQYYREEENGRGNFPPRFSGLQFPNYSSELNVNALELDDSALYLCASSLAAGPSDTQYFGPGTRLTVL.

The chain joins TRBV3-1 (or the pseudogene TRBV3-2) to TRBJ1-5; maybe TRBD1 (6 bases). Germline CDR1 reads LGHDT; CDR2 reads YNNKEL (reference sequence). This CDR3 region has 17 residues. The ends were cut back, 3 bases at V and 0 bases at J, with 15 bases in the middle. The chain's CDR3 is CASSQEFGTNSNQPQHF. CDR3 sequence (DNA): TGTGCCAGCAGCCAGGAGTTCGGGACAAATAGCAATCAGCCCCAGCATTTT.

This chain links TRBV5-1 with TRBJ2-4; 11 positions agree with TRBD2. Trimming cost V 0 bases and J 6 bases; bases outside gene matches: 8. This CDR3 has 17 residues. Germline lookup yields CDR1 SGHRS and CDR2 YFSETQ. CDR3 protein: CASSLVGGSGGVNIQYF. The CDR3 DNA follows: TGCGCCAGCAGCTTGGTTGGCGGTAGCGGGGGGGTAAACATTCAGTACTTC.

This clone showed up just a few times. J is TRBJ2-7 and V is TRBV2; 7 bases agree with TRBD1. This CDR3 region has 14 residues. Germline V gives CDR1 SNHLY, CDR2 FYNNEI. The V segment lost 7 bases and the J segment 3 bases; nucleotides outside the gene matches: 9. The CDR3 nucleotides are TGTGCCAGCACCCTCGACAGGGTGGTCTACGAGCAGTACTTC. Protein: CASTLDRVVYEQYF.

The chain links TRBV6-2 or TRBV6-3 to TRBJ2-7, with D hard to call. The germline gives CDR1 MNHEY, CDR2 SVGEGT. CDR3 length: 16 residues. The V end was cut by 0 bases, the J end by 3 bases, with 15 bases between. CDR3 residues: CASSYSSPQPGYEQYF. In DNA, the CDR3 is TGTGCCAGCAGTTACTCGAGCCCACAGCCCGGCTACGAGCAGTACTTC.

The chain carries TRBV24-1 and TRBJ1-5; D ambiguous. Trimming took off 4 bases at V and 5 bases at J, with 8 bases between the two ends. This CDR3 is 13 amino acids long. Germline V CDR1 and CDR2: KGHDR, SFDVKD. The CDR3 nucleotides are TGTGCCACCAGTGAGGGCATGGATCAGCCCCAGCATTTT. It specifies CATSEGMDQPQHF.

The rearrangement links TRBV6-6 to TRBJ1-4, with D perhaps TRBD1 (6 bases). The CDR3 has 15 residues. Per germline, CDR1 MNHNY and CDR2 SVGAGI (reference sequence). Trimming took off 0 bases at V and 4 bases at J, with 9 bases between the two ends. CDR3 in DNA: TGTGCCAGCAGTTACTCCGGGGGGCGTAATGAAAAACTGTTTTTT. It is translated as CASSYSGGRNEKLFF.

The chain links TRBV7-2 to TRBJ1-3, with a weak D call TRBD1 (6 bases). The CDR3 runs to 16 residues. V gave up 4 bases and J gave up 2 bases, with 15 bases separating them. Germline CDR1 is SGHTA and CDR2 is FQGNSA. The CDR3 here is CASSSLTGSPGNTIYF. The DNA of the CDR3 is TGTGCCAGCAGCTCCCTGACAGGCTCCCCTGGAAACACCATATATTTT.

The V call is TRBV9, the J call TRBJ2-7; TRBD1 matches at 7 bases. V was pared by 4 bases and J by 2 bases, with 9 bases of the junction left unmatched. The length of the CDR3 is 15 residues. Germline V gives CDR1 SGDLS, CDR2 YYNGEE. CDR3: CASSFRDSLPYEQYF. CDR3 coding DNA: TGTGCCAGCAGCTTCCGGGACAGCTTGCCCTACGAGCAGTACTTC. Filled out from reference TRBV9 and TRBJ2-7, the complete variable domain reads DSGVTQTPKHLITATGQRVTLRCSPRSGDLSVYWYQQSLDQGLQFLIQYYNGEERAKGNILERFSAQQFPDLHSELNLSSLELGDSALYFCASSFRDSLPYEQYFGPGTRLTVT.

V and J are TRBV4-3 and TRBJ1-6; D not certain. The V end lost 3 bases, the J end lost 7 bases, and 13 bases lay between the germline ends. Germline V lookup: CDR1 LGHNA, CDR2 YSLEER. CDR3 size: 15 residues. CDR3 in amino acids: CASSQRELGNSPLHF. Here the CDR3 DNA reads TGCGCCAGCAGCCAGAGGGAACTGGGAAATTCACCCCTCCACTTT.

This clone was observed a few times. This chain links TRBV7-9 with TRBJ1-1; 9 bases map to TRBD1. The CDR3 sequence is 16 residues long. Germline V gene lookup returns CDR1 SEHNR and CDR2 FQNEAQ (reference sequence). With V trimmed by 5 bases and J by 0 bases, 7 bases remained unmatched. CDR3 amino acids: CASSPGQGVMNTEAFF. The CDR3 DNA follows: TGTGCCAGCAGCCCGGGACAGGGAGTGATGAACACTGAAGCTTTCTTT.

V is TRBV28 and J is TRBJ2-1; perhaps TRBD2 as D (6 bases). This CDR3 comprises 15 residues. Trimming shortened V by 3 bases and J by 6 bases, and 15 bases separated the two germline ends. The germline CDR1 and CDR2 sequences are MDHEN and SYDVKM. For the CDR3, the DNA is TGTGCCAGCAGTTTGGCGGGACGGTCCCCCAATGAGCAGTTCTTC. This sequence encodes CASSLAGRSPNEQFF.

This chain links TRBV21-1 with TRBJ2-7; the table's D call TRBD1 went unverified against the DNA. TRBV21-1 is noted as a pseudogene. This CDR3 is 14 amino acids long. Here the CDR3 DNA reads TGTGCCAGCAGCAGGAAGCAGGTTGCCTACGAGCAGTACTTC. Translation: CASSRKQVAYEQYF.

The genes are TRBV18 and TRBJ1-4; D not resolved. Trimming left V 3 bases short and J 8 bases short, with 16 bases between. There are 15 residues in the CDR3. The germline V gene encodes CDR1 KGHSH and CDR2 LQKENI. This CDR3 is CASSPQVGGEEKLFF. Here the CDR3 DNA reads TGTGCCAGCTCACCGCAGGTAGGAGGAGAAGAAAAACTGTTTTTT.

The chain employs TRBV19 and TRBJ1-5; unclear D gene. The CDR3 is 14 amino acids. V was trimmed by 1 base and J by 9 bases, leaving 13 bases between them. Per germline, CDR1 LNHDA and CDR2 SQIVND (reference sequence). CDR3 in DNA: TGTGCCAGTAGTATAGTTCGGGGTTCGGGGCCCCAGCATTTT. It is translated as CASSIVRGSGPQHF.

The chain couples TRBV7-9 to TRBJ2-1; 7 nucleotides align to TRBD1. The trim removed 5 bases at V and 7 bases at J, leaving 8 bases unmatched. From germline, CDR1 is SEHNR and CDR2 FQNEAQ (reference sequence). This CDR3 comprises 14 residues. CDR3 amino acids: CASSLTGTGNEQFF. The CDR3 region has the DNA TGTGCCAGCAGCCTGACAGGGACGGGGAATGAGCAGTTCTTC.

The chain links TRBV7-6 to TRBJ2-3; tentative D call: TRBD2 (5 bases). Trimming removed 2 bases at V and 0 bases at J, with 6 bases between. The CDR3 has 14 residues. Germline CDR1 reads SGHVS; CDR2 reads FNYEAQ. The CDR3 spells CASSLPGSTDTQYF. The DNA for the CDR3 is TGTGCCAGCAGCTTACCGGGGAGCACAGATACGCAGTATTTT.

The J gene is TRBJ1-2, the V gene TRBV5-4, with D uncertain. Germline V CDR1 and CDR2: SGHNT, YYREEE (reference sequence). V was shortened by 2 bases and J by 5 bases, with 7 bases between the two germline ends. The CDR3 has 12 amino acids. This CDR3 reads CASSFREYGYTF. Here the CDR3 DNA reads TGTGCCAGCAGCTTTCGGGAATATGGCTACACCTTC.

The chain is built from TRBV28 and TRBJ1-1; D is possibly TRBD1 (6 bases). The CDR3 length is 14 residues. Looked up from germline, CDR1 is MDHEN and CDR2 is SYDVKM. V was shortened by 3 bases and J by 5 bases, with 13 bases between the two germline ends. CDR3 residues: CASSFRGVGTEAFF. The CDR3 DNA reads TGTGCCAGCAGTTTCAGGGGAGTAGGAACTGAAGCTTTCTTT.

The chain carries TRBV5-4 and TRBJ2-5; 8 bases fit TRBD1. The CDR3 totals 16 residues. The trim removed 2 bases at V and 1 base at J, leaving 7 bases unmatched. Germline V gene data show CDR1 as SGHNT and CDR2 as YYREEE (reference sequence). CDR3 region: CASSLGQGRVQETQYF. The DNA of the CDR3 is TGTGCCAGCAGCTTAGGACAGGGCCGGGTCCAAGAGACCCAGTACTTC.

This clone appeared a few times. The CDR3: CASSASLSFDGYTF. DNA for the CDR3: TGTGCCAGCAGCGCGAGCCTCTCCTTCGATGGCTACACCTTC. The chain combines TRBV7-9 with TRBJ1-2; D unclear. The CDR3 runs 14 residues. V gave up 5 bases and J gave up 6 bases, with 16 bases separating them. The V gene's germline CDR1 is SEHNR and CDR2 FQNEAQ (reference sequence).

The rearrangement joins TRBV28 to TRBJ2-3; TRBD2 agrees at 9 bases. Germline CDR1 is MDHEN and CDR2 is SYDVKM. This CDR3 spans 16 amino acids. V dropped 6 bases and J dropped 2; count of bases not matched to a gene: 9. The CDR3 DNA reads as TGTGCCAGCAGGTTCGGGCTAGCGGGGTTCACAGATACGCAGTATTTT. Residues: CASRFGLAGFTDTQYF.

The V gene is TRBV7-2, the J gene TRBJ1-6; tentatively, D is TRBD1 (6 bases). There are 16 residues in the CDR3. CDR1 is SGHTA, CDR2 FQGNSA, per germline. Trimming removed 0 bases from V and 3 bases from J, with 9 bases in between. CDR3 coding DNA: TGTGCCAGCAGCTTAGCACAGGGTTACTATAATTCACCCCTCCACTTT. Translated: CASSLAQGYYNSPLHF.